Below, 16 T cell receptor beta chains from the same sample are listed, as sequenced in a study of blood T cell repertoires in COVID-19 (dated by TCRdb to about 2020). Receptor amplification or capture employed the immunoSEQ multiplex PCR assay. TCRdb provides this immuneACCESS table in a form limited to in-frame rearrangements. Some clones are lacking; in checked studies, under half of them reflect an unresolved V gene, and why the rest are absent is not known. This sample has 35,000 to 50,000 clones in its table, and approximately 86% of those were observed once. The ten largest clones add up to 12% of the sample. The specimen was peripheral blood. Every receptor here comes from a human donor in a cohort sampled during active COVID-19.

This clone was observed once. The rearrangement uses TRBV28 and TRBJ1-6; D perhaps matches TRBD1 (6 bases). The V and J ends lost 0 bases and 10 bases respectively, with 13 bases between them. The CDR3 extends over 15 amino acids. Germline lookup yields CDR1 MDHEN and CDR2 SYDVKM. CDR3 DNA sequence: TGTGCCAGCAGTTTATGGGGTCAGGGGAGATCACCCCTCCACTTT. Its protein product is CASSLWGQGRSPLHF.

This chain connects TRBV5-6 to TRBJ2-5, with a possible D match to TRBD1 (6 bases). The germline V gene encodes CDR1 SGHDT and CDR2 YYEEEE. The CDR3 has 15 residues. Trimming shortened V by 1 base and J by 2 bases, and 12 bases separated the two germline ends. The CDR3 DNA reads as TGTGCCAGCAGCTTGTACACTGGACAGCAAGAGACCCAGTACTTC. Protein sequence: CASSLYTGQQETQYF.

The V call is TRBV6-2 or TRBV6-3, the J call TRBJ2-2; 11 bases agree with TRBD2. The CDR3 is made up of 15 amino acids. Trimming at V came to 0 bases and at J to 6 bases, leaving 0 bases not matched to a gene. Per germline, CDR1 MNHEY and CDR2 SVGEGT. CDR3 sequence: CASSYSLAGAGELFF. For the CDR3, the DNA is TGTGCCAGCAGTTACTCACTAGCGGGGGCCGGGGAGCTGTTTTTT.

The chain joins TRBV11-2 to TRBJ1-6; D is unresolved. Germline CDR1 is SGHAT and CDR2 is FQNNGV. The CDR3 spans 13 residues. V lost 5 bases and J lost 10, with 12 bases in between. CDR3 DNA: TGTGCCAGCAGCACGTTTTTAGAGTCACCCCTCCACTTT. Translated, it gives CASSTFLESPLHF.

This clone has only one observation. The rearrangement uses TRBV5-5 and TRBJ2-7; 8 positions match TRBD1. V was clipped by 0 bases and J by 2 bases; unmatched bases: 19. In germline, CDR1 is SGHKS, CDR2 YYEKEE (reference sequence). This CDR3 has 20 residues. The DNA for the CDR3 is TGTGCCAGCAGCTTGGCCCCCTTAGTCTCCGGGACAGGAAAGCCCTACGAGCAGTACTTC. Its protein is CASSLAPLVSGTGKPYEQYF.

The chain combines TRBV6-4 with TRBJ1-6; TRBD1 might be the D (5 bases). Germline V CDR1 and CDR2: MRHNA, SNTAGT. CDR3 length: 13 residues. V shed 3 bases and J shed 9 bases, with 9 bases lying between them. The CDR3 DNA sequence: TGTGCCAGCAGTGAAATTAGGGGTTCACCCCTCCACTTT. Protein product: CASSEIRGSPLHF.

The CDR3 coding sequence is TGTGCCAGCAGTGAGTGGTCCGGAGATCAGCCCCAGCATTTT. The encoded protein is CASSEWSGDQPQHF. V is TRBV6-1 and J is TRBJ1-5; D is undetermined. Germline values: CDR1 MNHNS, CDR2 SASEGT. This CDR3 is 14 amino acids long. Trimming removed 3 bases from V and 5 bases from J, with 11 bases in between.

The V and J genes are TRBV7-2 and TRBJ1-5; perhaps TRBD1 as D (5 bases). V lost 0 bases to trimming and J lost 5 bases, with 26 bases between them. The CDR3 sequence is 20 residues long. The V gene's germline CDR1 is SGHTA and CDR2 FQGNSA. Written as DNA, the CDR3 is TGTGCCAGCAGCTTAGCTTGGGGGTTGTTTGGTGGGGAGGGTGATCAGCCCCAGCATTTT. Residues: CASSLAWGLFGGEGDQPQHF.

This clone was observed a single time. The chain joins TRBV7-9 to TRBJ2-2; no clear D. Trimming shortened V by 5 bases and J by 0 bases, and 7 bases separated the two germline ends. Germline loops: CDR1 SEHNR, CDR2 FQNEAQ (reference sequence). CDR3 length equals 14 residues. CDR3 coding DNA: TGTGCCAGCAGCCCTCGGGCGAACACCGGGGAGCTGTTTTTT. It encodes CASSPRANTGELFF.

This clone was seen once. J is TRBJ2-2 and V is TRBV5-1; maybe TRBD2 (7 bases). CDR1 is SGHRS, CDR2 YFSETQ, per germline. The V end lost 5 bases, the J end lost 0 bases, and 14 bases lay between the germline ends. The length of the CDR3 is 16 residues. The CDR3 DNA reads TGCGCCAGCAGGGGAGGGGGGACTCCGAACACCGGGGAGCTGTTTTTT. The encoded protein is CASRGGGTPNTGELFF.

The rearrangement links TRBV19 to TRBJ2-7; TRBD2 aligns across 8 bases. V lost 7 bases and J lost 1; bases outside the gene matches: 3. This CDR3 is 13 amino acids long. CDR1 LNHDA and CDR2 SQIVND come from the germline V gene (reference sequence). For the CDR3, the DNA is TGTGCCAGTAATTGCGGGGGGTCCTACGAGCAGTACTTC. As protein: CASNCGGSYEQYF.

The rearrangement uses TRBV7-3 and TRBJ2-5; D uncertain. Trimming took 4 bases from V and 2 from J, leaving 8 bases between them. Germline CDR1 SGHTA, CDR2 FQGTGA. The CDR3 is 13 residues long. The CDR3 is CASSSNPQETQYF. For the CDR3, the DNA is TGTGCCAGCAGCTCCAATCCACAAGAGACCCAGTACTTC.

The genes are TRBV6-6 and TRBJ2-2; D perhaps matches TRBD2 (6 bases). The V end lost 8 bases, the J end lost 6 bases, and 16 bases lay between the germline ends. CDR1 and CDR2 from the germline V gene are MNHNY and SVGAGI (reference sequence). This CDR3 is 14 amino acids long. The CDR3 protein is CASLRDSQAGELFF. The CDR3 DNA reads as TGTGCCAGCTTAAGGGACTCCCAGGCCGGGGAGCTGTTTTTT.

The chain carries TRBV5-1 and TRBJ2-7; D is perhaps TRBD1 (6 bases). Per the germline V gene, CDR1 is SGHRS and CDR2 is YFSETQ. V gave up 5 bases and J gave up 0 bases, with 12 bases separating them. This CDR3 is built from 14 residues. This CDR3 is CASSQQDSSYEQYF. In DNA, the CDR3 is TGCGCCAGCAGTCAACAGGACAGCTCCTACGAGCAGTACTTC.

The chain's CDR3 is CAISESPLQGPYGYTF. In nucleotides, the CDR3 is TGTGCCATCAGTGAGAGTCCGCTACAGGGCCCCTATGGCTACACCTTC. The V gene is TRBV10-3, the J gene TRBJ1-2; weak D call: TRBD1 (6 bases). V lost 2 bases and J 4 bases, leaving 17 bases between the germline ends. Germline lookup yields CDR1 ENHRY and CDR2 SYGVKD. The CDR3 length is 16 residues.

This clone has a single count. The V gene is TRBV11-2, the J gene TRBJ2-1, with TRBD1 as a possible D gene (6 bases). The V gene lost 4 bases and the J gene lost 2 bases, with 12 bases spanning the gap. Germline lookup yields CDR1 SGHAT and CDR2 FQNNGV. This CDR3 region has 15 residues. CDR3 nucleotides: TGTGCCAGCAGCTCTACAGGGTACCCCTACAATGAGCAGTTCTTC. Translating it yields CASSSTGYPYNEQFF.